The rows below give T cell receptor beta chains drawn from one sample of a study of cytomegalovirus exposure and HLA in healthy donors. Only in-frame clones appear in the TCRdb table, and some are missing; sequencing was by immunoSEQ multiplex PCR. Among fewer than 200,000 clones, around three quarters were seen once, and the ten largest hold 5.7%. The sample consisted of PBMCs. These receptors came from a man aged 40-50 years in good health and CMV-seronegative. Each CDR3 is given with its conserved first and last residue. The D gene is left open where the match is weak. A row's size may be missing; if present it is once, few, many or a size class.

D	V	size	J	DNA	CDR3
-	TRBV5-1	-	TRBJ2-7	TGCGCCAGCAGCCCGGGGGGGACAGGGACGGAAGGGCGGCAGTACTTC	CASSPGGTGTEGRQYF
TRBD2	TRBV4-3	-	TRBJ2-1	TGCGCCAGCAGCCAAGACGGACTAGGGGTCTACAATGAGCAGTTCTTC	CASSQDGLGVYNEQFF
-	TRBV11-2	-	TRBJ1-2	TGTGCCAGCAGCCCCGCCCCAGACGGGAATGGCTACACCTTC	CASSPAPDGNGYTF
-	TRBV6-1	-	TRBJ1-2	TGTGCCAGCAGTAGACAGTATGGCTACACCTTC	CASSRQYGYTF
TRBD2	TRBV19	-	TRBJ2-6	TGTGCCAGTAGTATCTGGTTAGCGGGGCTCTCTGGGGCCAACGTCCTGACTTTC	CASSIWLAGLSGANVLTF
TRBD1	TRBV30	-	TRBJ1-1	TGTGCCTGGTCCCAGGGGGGATGGGGCACTGAAGCTTTCTTT	CAWSQGGWGTEAFF
-	TRBV7-8	-	TRBJ1-4	TGTGCCAGCAGCTTAGGGTACAGTGCAACTAATGAAAAACTGTTTTTT	CASSLGYSATNEKLFF
TRBD2	TRBV10-3	-	TRBJ2-7	TGTGCCATCAGTGAGATAGCGGGGGGGACGGGGGAGCAGTACTTC	CAISEIAGGTGEQYF
-	TRBV6-1	-	TRBJ2-5	TGTGCCAGCAGTGAAGTAGAACCGTACGGGGCCCAGTACTTC	CASSEVEPYGAQYF
-	TRBV5-1	-	TRBJ2-7	TGCGCCAGCAGCTTGGCTACAGGGTCCTCCTACGAGCAGTACTTC	CASSLATGSSYEQYF
-	TRBV5-6	-	TRBJ2-7	TGTGCCAGCAGCTTCTCAGGGACTTCCTACGAGCAGTACTTC	CASSFSGTSYEQYF
-	TRBV28	-	TRBJ2-7	TGTGCCAGCAGTTTATGGGGTCGCGGAGTGAGCGAGCAGTACTTC	CASSLWGRGVSEQYF
TRBD2	TRBV11-2	few	TRBJ2-7	TGTGCCAGCAGCTTAGCGCAGCGGGGGGGCTACGAGCAGTACTTC	CASSLAQRGGYEQYF
-	TRBV7-2	-	TRBJ2-1	TGTGCCAGCAGCTCCTCCACTGATGAGCAGTTCTTC	CASSSSTDEQFF
-	TRBV5-1	-	TRBJ2-2	TGCGCCAGCAGCTTGGACTTTAACACCGGGGAGCTGTTTTTT	CASSLDFNTGELFF
TRBD1	TRBV19	-	TRBJ1-5	TGTGCCAGTATGGGGACAGGGGGAAATCAGCCCCAGCATTTT	CASMGTGGNQPQHF
TRBD1	TRBV4-1	-	TRBJ1-4	TGCGCCAGCAGCCCCGCCTCGGACAGGGTTAACGAAAAACTGTTTTTT	CASSPASDRVNEKLFF
-	TRBV5-1	-	TRBJ2-1	TGCGCCAGCAGCTTGGCCATTAATGAGCAGTTCTTC	CASSLAINEQFF
-	TRBV12-5	-	TRBJ2-3	TGTGCTAGTTCAGGGGCGGGGAGGGCAGATACGCAGTATTTT	CASSGAGRADTQYF
-	TRBV4-3	-	TRBJ1-5	TGCGCCAGCAGCCAAGATCCCCAACAGCCCCAGCATTTT	CASSQDPQQPQHF
TRBD2	TRBV11-3	-	TRBJ2-1	TGTGCCAGCAGCCCCCGGTCGGGGGGACATGAGCAGTTCTTC	CASSPRSGGHEQFF
-	TRBV30	-	TRBJ2-6	TGTGCCTGGAGTTTCCTGGTAGGGGCTGGGGCCAACGTCCTGACTTTC	CAWSFLVGAGANVLTF
-	TRBV25-1	-	TRBJ2-7	TGTGCCAGCAGTGAATGGGCCTCCTACGAGCAGTACTTC	CASSEWASYEQYF
-	TRBV7-9	-	TRBJ2-7	TGTGCCAGCAGATCTTTGCGAGGGGAGCAGTACTTC	CASRSLRGEQYF
-	TRBV15	-	TRBJ1-6	TGTGCCACCAGCAGAGATAAAGGAGGGTTGAAGGGTTCACCCCTCCACTTT	CATSRDKGGLKGSPLHF
-	TRBV11-2	-	TRBJ2-1	TGTGCCAGCAGCTTCGTTGGACACCCCGGGCAGTTCTTC	CASSFVGHPGQFF
TRBD1	TRBV19	-	TRBJ2-7	TGTGCCAGTAGACCCCGCGGGACAGGCGTCAACGAGCAGTACTTC	CASRPRGTGVNEQYF
TRBD2	TRBV9	-	TRBJ2-2	TGTGCCAGCAGCACCCAGCGGGGGGGAGAGACCGGGGAGCTGTTTTTT	CASSTQRGGETGELFF
TRBD1	TRBV19	-	TRBJ2-5	TGTGCCAGTAGTATAGGGGCAGGGGGCGGGGAGACCCAGTACTTC	CASSIGAGGGETQYF
TRBD1	TRBV6-1	-	TRBJ2-2	TGTGCCAGCAGTGAAGCGAGGACAGGGAACACCGGGGAGCTGTTTTTT	CASSEARTGNTGELFF
TRBD2	TRBV6-5	-	TRBJ2-1	TGTGCCAGCAGTGTAGCGGGAAAAGTCCTGTTCTTC	CASSVAGKVLFF
TRBD1	TRBV10-3	large	TRBJ1-5	TGTGCCATCAGGGACAGGGACCCCAATCAGCCCCAGCATTTT	CAIRDRDPNQPQHF
TRBD1	TRBV4-1	-	TRBJ1-2	TGCGCCAGCAGCCAACCTAGGACAGGGCGGGACTATGGCTACACCTTC	CASSQPRTGRDYGYTF
TRBD2	TRBV30	-	TRBJ2-3	TGTGCCTGGAGCGGCGGGAGCCCAGATACGCAGTATTTT	CAWSGGSPDTQYF
TRBD1	TRBV4-2	-	TRBJ2-3	TGTGCCAGCAGCCCATCCGGACAGGCTAGCACAGATACGCAGTATTTT	CASSPSGQASTDTQYF
-	TRBV9	-	TRBJ1-1	TGTGCCAGCAGCGTCTCATCGTTCGGGGGTTGGGCTTTCTTT	CASSVSSFGGWAFF
-	TRBV7-9	-	TRBJ2-3	TGTGCCAGCATGCCAAGAAGGGGGGGGCCGACAGATACGCAGTATTTT	CASMPRRGGPTDTQYF
TRBD1	TRBV7-9	-	TRBJ2-7	TGTGCCAGCAGGGCCGGGACAGGGGGCTCCTACGAGCAGTACTTC	CASRAGTGGSYEQYF
-	TRBV6-5	-	TRBJ1-1	TGTGCCAGCAGCGCGACGGGCGGGATCACTGAAGCTTTCTTT	CASSATGGITEAFF
-	TRBV19	-	TRBJ1-5	TGTGCCAGTAGTATACGGGGGTCTTATCAGCCCCAGCATTTT	CASSIRGSYQPQHF
TRBD2	TRBV4-3	-	TRBJ2-3	TGCGCCAGCCGTAGCGGGACTAGCACAGATACGCAGTATTTT	CASRSGTSTDTQYF
-	TRBV7-2	-	TRBJ1-5	TGTGCCAGCAGCTTAGCTGGGGCCCAGCCCCAGCATTTT	CASSLAGAQPQHF
-	TRBV7-3	-	TRBJ1-1	TGTGCCAGCAGCTTCCACATGAACACTGAAGCTTTCTTT	CASSFHMNTEAFF
-	TRBV9	-	TRBJ2-3	TGTGCCAGCAGCGTATACGGGGGAGAGCAGTATTTT	CASSVYGGEQYF
TRBD2	TRBV4-1	-	TRBJ2-7	TGCGCCAGCAGCCATCCCCAAGGGACTAGCGGGGGTAACGAGCAGTACTTC	CASSHPQGTSGGNEQYF
-	TRBV27	-	TRBJ2-7	TGTGCCAGCAGTTTCGGGCAGGGCTACGAGCAGTACTTC	CASSFGQGYEQYF
-	TRBV11-2	-	TRBJ2-1	TGTGCCAGCAGCTTAACGGGGGACAATGAGCAGTTCTTC	CASSLTGDNEQFF
-	TRBV28	-	TRBJ1-4	TGTGCCAGCGTAAACAGGGCGCGTGGGGAAAAACTGTTTTTT	CASVNRARGEKLFF
-	TRBV27	-	TRBJ1-2	TGTGCCAGCAGGCCAGCAGGGGCGCAGGACTATGGCTACACCTTC	CASRPAGAQDYGYTF
-	TRBV18	-	TRBJ2-5	TGTGCCAGCTCACTCAGGGAACAAGAGACCCAGTACTTC	CASSLREQETQYF
-	TRBV11-2	few	TRBJ1-3	TGTGCCAGCAGTCTAGCGGGGGCTTCTGGAAACACCATATATTTT	CASSLAGASGNTIYF
-	TRBV18	once	TRBJ2-6	TGTGCCAGCTCACCAACAGGGCAGGCTGGGGCCAACGTCCTGACTTTC	CASSPTGQAGANVLTF
-	TRBV7-8	-	TRBJ2-7	TGTGCCAGCAGCTCCAGCGGCAGGCTACACGAGCAGTACTTC	CASSSSGRLHEQYF
-	TRBV21-1	-	TRBJ1-3	TGTGCCAGCAGATTGCTCCGGGCTGGAAACACCATATATTTT	CASRLLRAGNTIYF
-	TRBV19	-	TRBJ2-7	TGTGCCAGTAGCCTCTCCGGGGCAGGGGTCCCCTACGAGCAGTACTTC	CASSLSGAGVPYEQYF
TRBD1	TRBV4-1	few	TRBJ2-6	TGCGCCAGCAGCCCGCGACAGGGCCATAACTCTGGGGCCAACGTCCTGACTTTC	CASSPRQGHNSGANVLTF
TRBD1	TRBV7-7	-	TRBJ2-2	TGTGCCAGCAGCTTCTACCGGGACAGGAGTAACACCGGGGAGCTGTTTTTT	CASSFYRDRSNTGELFF
-	TRBV7-9	-	TRBJ1-4	TGTGCCAGCAGTCGGGGGGTCGGTGAAAAACTGTTTTTT	CASSRGVGEKLFF